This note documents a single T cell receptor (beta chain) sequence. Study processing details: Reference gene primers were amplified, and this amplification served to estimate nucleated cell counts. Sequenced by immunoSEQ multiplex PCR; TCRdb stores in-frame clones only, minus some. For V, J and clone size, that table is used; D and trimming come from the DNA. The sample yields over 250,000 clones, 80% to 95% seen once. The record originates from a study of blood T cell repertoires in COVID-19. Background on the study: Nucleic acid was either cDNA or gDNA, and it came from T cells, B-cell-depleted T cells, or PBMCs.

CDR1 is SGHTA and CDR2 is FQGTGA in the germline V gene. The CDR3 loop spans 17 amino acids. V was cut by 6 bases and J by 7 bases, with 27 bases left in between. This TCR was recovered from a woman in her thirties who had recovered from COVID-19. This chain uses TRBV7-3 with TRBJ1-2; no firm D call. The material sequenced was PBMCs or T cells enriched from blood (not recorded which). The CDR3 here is CASSYLPGPTMERGYTF. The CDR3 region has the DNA TGTGCCAGCAGTTACTTACCGGGTCCGACCATGGAGCGTGGCTACACCTTC.